Listed below are T cell receptor beta chains from one sample, sequenced in a study of T cells in Graves' hyperthyroidism and ophthalmopathy. TCRdb itself ran the multiplex PCR reads through MiXCR, one entry per CDR3 protein. Of 500,000 to 650,000 distinct CDR3 sequences listed, roughly 21% are singletons. The sample taken for sequencing was blood. The receptors were gathered from a man between 40 and 49 years old with Graves' ophthalmopathy. Both conserved end residues are part of each CDR3. D genes are given only for firm matches. Clone size appears in some rows only: once, few, many, or a class for an expanded clone.

>NA|many|TRBV3-1|TRBJ2-1
TGTGCCAGCAGCCCTGACAATAGGAACGACAATGAGCAGTTCTTC
CASSPDNRNDNEQFF
>NA|NA|TRBV7-2|TRBJ2-3
TGTGCCAGCAGCTTAAGCCAGTACCCCCCTAGCACAGATACGCAGTATTTT
CASSLSQYPPSTDTQYF
>NA|few|TRBV6-2/TRBV6-3|TRBJ2-1
TGTGCCAGCAGACAGCGGATCTCCTACAATGAGCAGTTCTTC
CASRQRISYNEQFF
>NA|few|TRBV4-2|TRBJ2-7
TGTGCCAGCAGCCAAGATTTCTCGATGAGCTACGAGCAGTACTTC
CASSQDFSMSYEQYF
>NA|NA|TRBV25-1|TRBJ2-3
TGTGCCAGCAGCGATTGGGATAGAGATACGCAGTATTTT
CASSDWDRDTQYF
>NA|NA|TRBV5-1|TRBJ1-1
TGCGCCAGCAGCTTGGCCCCAACCCGGACTCAGGGGACTGAAGCTTTCTTT
CASSLAPTRTQGTEAFF
>TRBD1|many|TRBV7-6|TRBJ2-7
TGTGCCAGCAGCCCGTGGACAGGATCTCTTTCCGGGACCGAGCAGTACTTC
CASSPWTGSLSGTEQYF
>NA|few|TRBV20-1|TRBJ2-3
TGCAGTGCTAGAGCCACTCCCGGTACGCAGTATTTT
CSARATPGTQYF
>TRBD2|many|TRBV2|TRBJ2-1
TGTGCCAGCAGTCCTTTGACTAGCGGGGGGGGTGAGCAGTTCTTC
CASSPLTSGGGEQFF
>NA|few|TRBV7-8|TRBJ1-1
TGTGCCAGCAGCTTCTCTGCCGGGACGTCTAAATCGGCTTTCTTT
CASSFSAGTSKSAFF
>NA|NA|TRBV6-1|TRBJ2-3
TGTGCCAGCAGCGGAACAGGGGGGGGTGATACGCAGTATTTT
CASSGTGGGDTQYF
>TRBD2|many|TRBV6-2/TRBV6-3|TRBJ2-5
TGTGCCAGCAGTTACGACACTAGCGGCCCCAGGGAAGAGACCCAGTACTTC
CASSYDTSGPREETQYF
>NA|NA|TRBV29-1|TRBJ2-7
TGCAGCGTCGATAGGGCAGGGGACGAGCAGTACTTC
CSVDRAGDEQYF
>NA|many|TRBV11-2|TRBJ2-7
TGTGCCAGCAGCTTAGTGCGGGACCCGTTGGGAGAGCAGTACTTC
CASSLVRDPLGEQYF
>NA|many|TRBV7-2|TRBJ2-3
TGTGCCAACGCTTGGGCAGGCGCAAGAGATACGCAGTATTTT
CANAWAGARDTQYF
>NA|NA|TRBV29-1|TRBJ2-5
TGCAGCGTTACCAAGGGAGCCCCTCAAGAGACCCAGTACTTC
CSVTKGAPQETQYF
>NA|NA|TRBV30|TRBJ2-7
TGTGCCTGGAGGCAGGGCTACGAGCAGTACTTC
CAWRQGYEQYF
>TRBD1|many|TRBV12-3/TRBV12-4|TRBJ2-7
TGTGCCAGCAACACCGGGACAGATGCCTACGAGCAGTACTTC
CASNTGTDAYEQYF
>NA|NA|TRBV28|TRBJ2-2
TGTGCCAGCATGGAACCCCCGGGGAAGCTGTTTTTT
CASMEPPGKLFF
>NA|few|TRBV28|TRBJ1-4
TGTGCCAGCAGTTTAGGGCAGGGTGATGAAAAACTGTTTTTT
CASSLGQGDEKLFF
>NA|NA|TRBV6-1|TRBJ2-6
TGTGCCAGCAGTTTGTGGTGGGGGGCCAACGTCCTGACTTTC
CASSLWWGANVLTF
>NA|NA|TRBV7-8|TRBJ2-7
TGTGCCAGCAGCTTAACGGGAGCCTGGGACTACGAGCAGTACTTC
CASSLTGAWDYEQYF